The rows below give T cell receptor beta chains drawn from one sample of a study of graft-versus-host responses after intestinal transplantation. TCRdb keeps only in-frame clones here, not all; method: immunoSEQ multiplex PCR. The data show nearly 25,000 clones, roughly 42% seen once. The source material was alloreactive CD4+ T cells from a mixed lymphocyte reaction culture, sampled before intestinal transplant. These TCRs come from a human patient who received an intestinal transplant. CDR3s include the opening cysteine and the closing phenylalanine or tryptophan. A D gene is named only where the DNA matches it firmly. Only some rows state a clone size, as once, few, many or a class for expanded clones.

j_call	clone_size	v_call	d_call	cdr3_aa	cdr3_nt
TRBJ1-5	few	TRBV5-5	NA	CASKIPIGAAYSNQPQHF	TGTGCCAGCAAAATCCCAATAGGGGCAGCCTATAGCAATCAGCCCCAGCATTTT
TRBJ2-1	NA	TRBV6-5	NA	CASSYDIYNEQFF	TGTGCCAGCAGTTACGACATTTACAATGAGCAGTTCTTC
TRBJ2-7	few	TRBV7-2	TRBD1	CASSLIALDRVIEQYF	TGTGCCAGCAGCTTAATAGCCCTAGACAGGGTCATCGAGCAGTACTTC
TRBJ2-1	NA	TRBV4-1	NA	CASSQDPGGGVTYNEQFF	TGCGCCAGCAGCCAAGATCCGGGTGGAGGGGTCACCTACAATGAGCAGTTCTTC
TRBJ2-3	few	TRBV11-1	TRBD2	CASSFTSGRTDTQYF	TGTGCCAGCAGCTTCACTAGCGGGCGCACAGATACGCAGTATTTT
TRBJ1-6	few	TRBV4-2	NA	CASSQGGSNSPLHF	TGTGCCAGCAGCCAAGGCGGCAGCAATTCACCCCTCCACTTT
TRBJ2-5	few	TRBV7-6	TRBD2	CASSTGLAGVRFETQYF	TGTGCCAGCAGCACAGGACTAGCGGGAGTTCGGTTCGAGACCCAGTACTTC
TRBJ2-3	few	TRBV7-3	NA	CASSLMGLSTDTQYF	TGTGCCAGCAGCTTAATGGGACTGAGCACAGATACGCAGTATTTT
TRBJ1-2	NA	TRBV30	TRBD1	CAWSVQGGWRIRGYTF	TGTGCCTGGAGTGTACAGGGGGGCTGGAGGATTAGGGGCTACACCTTC
TRBJ2-3	few	TRBV5-1	NA	CASSPHTDTQYF	TGCGCCAGCAGCCCCCACACAGATACGCAGTATTTT
TRBJ1-1	few	TRBV27	TRBD1	CASSLSGTVNTEAFF	TGTGCCAGCAGTTTATCAGGGACAGTAAACACTGAAGCTTTCTTT
TRBJ2-7	NA	TRBV7-9	TRBD1	CASSLRSRTGGYEQYF	TGTGCCAGCAGCTTACGGTCTAGGACAGGGGGCTACGAGCAGTACTTC
TRBJ1-6	NA	TRBV18	NA	CASSPRDNSPLHF	TGTGCCAGCTCACCCAGGGATAATTCACCCCTCCACTTT
TRBJ1-4	NA	TRBV2	TRBD1	CASSADRGVSEKLFF	TGTGCCAGCAGTGCGGACAGGGGAGTTTCTGAAAAACTGTTTTTT
TRBJ2-5	NA	TRBV2	TRBD2	CASRSRIAGGQETQYF	TGTGCCAGCAGGAGTAGGATAGCGGGAGGGCAAGAGACCCAGTACTTC
TRBJ1-5	NA	TRBV19	NA	CASSIEGRSNQPQHF	TGTGCCAGTAGTATTGAGGGCCGGAGCAATCAGCCCCAGCATTTT
TRBJ2-2	once	TRBV11-3	NA	CASSLVAGSGELFF	TGTGCCAGCAGCTTAGTTGCGGGTTCCGGGGAGCTGTTTTTT
TRBJ2-7	NA	TRBV6-6	TRBD2	CASSRAMTSGPYEQYF	TGTGCCAGCAGCCGAGCAATGACTAGCGGACCCTACGAGCAGTACTTC
TRBJ2-7	medium-sized	TRBV5-6	NA	CASSLVPGRDEQYF	TGTGCCAGCAGCTTGGTCCCAGGTCGAGACGAGCAGTACTTC
TRBJ1-5	NA	TRBV6-1	TRBD1	CASGRRAGGQPQHF	TGTGCCAGCGGGCGGAGGGCAGGGGGTCAGCCCCAGCATTTT
TRBJ2-3	once	TRBV5-1	TRBD1	CASSLSLSATGGTDTQYF	TGCGCCAGCAGCTTGTCTCTCTCCGCGACAGGGGGCACAGATACGCAGTATTTT
TRBJ2-7	few	TRBV13	TRBD1	CASSQGGAGAPYEQYF	TGTGCCAGCAGCCAAGGGGGCGCCGGGGCTCCCTACGAGCAGTACTTC
TRBJ1-2	NA	TRBV28	NA	CASGRDYGYTF	TGTGCCAGCGGCCGGGACTATGGCTACACCTTC
TRBJ2-7	medium-sized	TRBV6-6	NA	CACTRVPSTEQYF	TGTGCCTGCACACGGGTCCCCTCTACCGAGCAGTACTTC
TRBJ1-2	few	TRBV7-8	NA	CASSLSGQRGNYGYTF	TGTGCCAGCAGCTTATCCGGACAGCGGGGTAACTATGGCTACACCTTC
TRBJ1-2	few	TRBV6-5	NA	CASSYLARGGYTF	TGTGCCAGCAGCTATCTAGCCAGGGGTGGCTACACCTTC
TRBJ2-7	NA	TRBV6-5	TRBD1	CASSYGTGIAYEQYF	TGTGCCAGCAGTTACGGGACAGGGATTGCCTACGAGCAGTACTTC
TRBJ1-2	NA	TRBV27	NA	CASSLGGTYGYTF	TGTGCCAGCAGTCTCGGGGGTACCTATGGCTACACCTTC
TRBJ1-2	medium-sized	TRBV6-1	NA	CASKQGGAGYTF	TGTGCCAGCAAGCAGGGAGGGGCTGGCTACACCTTC
TRBJ2-3	NA	TRBV14	TRBD2	CASLLAVTDTQYF	TGTGCCAGCCTACTAGCGGTGACGGATACGCAGTATTTT
TRBJ2-3	NA	TRBV7-9	TRBD2	CASSLVGLANTDTQYF	TGTGCCAGCAGCTTAGTCGGACTAGCGAACACAGATACGCAGTATTTT
TRBJ2-6	NA	TRBV27	NA	CASRWSGRQSGANVLTF	TGTGCCAGCAGATGGTCAGGTCGGCAATCTGGGGCCAACGTCCTGACTTTC
TRBJ2-1	few	TRBV11-3	TRBD2	CASSLVWVAGGPSEQFF	TGTGCCAGCAGCTTAGTCTGGGTTGCGGGGGGGCCCTCTGAGCAGTTCTTC
TRBJ1-5	once	TRBV10-3	NA	CAISAGTNQPQHF	TGTGCCATCTCCGCGGGCACCAATCAGCCCCAGCATTTT
TRBJ1-4	few	TRBV7-2	NA	CASSGEGTTNEKLFF	TGTGCCAGCAGCGGAGAGGGAACTACTAATGAAAAACTGTTTTTT
TRBJ2-2	once	TRBV4-2	TRBD2	CASSQGSSGWGTGELFF	TGTGCCAGCAGCCAAGGCTCTAGCGGGTGGGGGACCGGGGAGCTGTTTTTT
TRBJ2-4	once	TRBV5-1	TRBD2	CASSLGLAGGPGIQYF	TGCGCCAGCAGCTTGGGCCTAGCGGGAGGGCCGGGCATTCAGTACTTC
TRBJ2-1	NA	TRBV11-3	TRBD1	CASGGGQGIRNEQFF	TGTGCCAGCGGGGGGGGACAGGGGATTCGTAATGAGCAGTTCTTC
TRBJ1-5	few	TRBV28	NA	CASSLWQTGGQPQHF	TGTGCCAGCAGTTTATGGCAGACTGGAGGTCAGCCCCAGCATTTT
TRBJ1-2	NA	TRBV5-1	NA	CASSLSVVRDTYGYTF	TGCGCCAGCAGCTTGAGCGTCGTGAGGGACACCTATGGCTACACCTTC
TRBJ2-7	NA	TRBV5-1	TRBD2	CASSPTSGSTYEQYF	TGCGCCAGCAGCCCGACTAGCGGGAGTACCTACGAGCAGTACTTC
TRBJ1-6	once	TRBV18	NA	CASSQSSYNSPLHF	TGTGCCAGCTCACAGAGCTCCTATAATTCACCCCTCCACTTT
TRBJ1-2	NA	TRBV18	TRBD1	CASSRGRFGGGDGYTF	TGTGCCAGCTCAAGAGGAAGGTTCGGAGGGGGCGATGGCTACACCTTC